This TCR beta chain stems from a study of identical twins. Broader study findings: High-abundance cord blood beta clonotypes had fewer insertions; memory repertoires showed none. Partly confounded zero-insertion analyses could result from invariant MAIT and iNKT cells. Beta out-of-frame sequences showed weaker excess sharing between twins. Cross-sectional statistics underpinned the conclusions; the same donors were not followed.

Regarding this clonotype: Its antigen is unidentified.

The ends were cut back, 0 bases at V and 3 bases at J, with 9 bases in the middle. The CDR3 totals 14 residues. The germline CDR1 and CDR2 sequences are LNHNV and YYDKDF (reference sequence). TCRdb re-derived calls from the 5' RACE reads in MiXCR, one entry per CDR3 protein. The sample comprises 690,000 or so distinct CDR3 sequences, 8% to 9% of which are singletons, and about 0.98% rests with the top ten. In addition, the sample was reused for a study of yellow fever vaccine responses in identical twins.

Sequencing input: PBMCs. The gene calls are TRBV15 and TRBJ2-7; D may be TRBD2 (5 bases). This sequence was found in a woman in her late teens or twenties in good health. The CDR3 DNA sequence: TGTGCCACCAGCAGAGACGGAGGCAGCTACGAGCAGTACTTC. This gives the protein CATSRDGGSYEQYF.